The 17 T cell receptor beta chains presented below share a single source sample, sequenced in a study of patients and donors after allogeneic stem cell transplantation. TCRdb itself ran the RT-PCR reads through MiXCR, one entry per CDR3 protein. The sample includes about 210,000 distinct CDR3 sequences, 38% of them seen just once. The sequenced material came from blood, either unsorted or a sorted T cell fraction (not recorded which). The receptors stem from a human donor who was either an allogeneic HSCT recipient or a stem cell or donor lymphocyte infusion donor (not recorded which). It is not recorded whose cells these are; they may come from a transplant donor.

V and J are TRBV12-3 or TRBV12-4 and TRBJ1-6, with a possible D match to TRBD1 (5 bases). V lost 4 bases, J lost 2 bases, and 9 bases lay in between. This CDR3 has 15 residues. CDR3: CASSSSDTYNSPLHF. The CDR3 DNA reads as TGTGCCAGCAGTTCCTCGGACACCTATAATTCACCCCTCCACTTT.

This clonotype was recorded once. The chain combines TRBV12-3 or TRBV12-4 with TRBJ2-3; D gene unclear. CDR3 length: 13 amino acids. Trimming cost V 6 bases and J 0 bases, with 7 bases left between them. CDR3 loop: CASSQSSTDTQYF. The CDR3 DNA sequence: TGTGCCAGCAGCCAAAGTAGCACAGATACGCAGTATTTT.

This clonotype has just a few counts. The J gene is TRBJ2-3, the V gene TRBV12-3 or TRBV12-4; a possible D gene is TRBD1 (5 bases). Trimming removed 5 bases at V and 2 bases at J, with 17 bases between. This CDR3 spans 16 amino acids. The CDR3 spells CASSQDSIWDTDTQYF. Here the CDR3 DNA reads TGTGCCAGCAGTCAAGACAGTATTTGGGACACAGATACGCAGTATTTT.

This clonotype was detected only a few times. V is TRBV11-2 and J is TRBJ1-5; D uncertain. CDR1 and CDR2 from the germline V gene are SGHAT and FQNNGV. The length of the CDR3 is 14 residues. V was trimmed by 1 base and J by 6 bases, leaving 10 bases between them. CDR3: CASSLAIQIQPQHF. CDR3 DNA: TGTGCCAGCAGCTTAGCGATCCAGATTCAGCCCCAGCATTTT.

J is TRBJ1-5 and V is TRBV6-4; TRBD1 agrees at 9 bases. This CDR3 is built from 15 residues. Germline CDR1 and CDR2: MRHNA and SNTAGT. V lost 10 bases and J lost 5; bases outside the gene matches: 12. The CDR3 is CAKSGDRVGYQPQHF. The CDR3 DNA follows: TGTGCCAAAAGTGGGGACAGGGTTGGTTATCAGCCCCAGCATTTT.

This clonotype has a handful of counts. The V gene is TRBV5-1, the J gene TRBJ2-1, with 7 nucleotides matching TRBD2. This CDR3 is 12 amino acids long. Germline loops: CDR1 SGHRS, CDR2 YFSETQ. The J segment lost 9 bases and the V segment lost 5 bases, leaving 5 bases of the junction unmatched. The CDR3 sequence is CASRAGGSEQFF. In DNA, the CDR3 is TGCGCCAGCAGGGCCGGGGGGAGTGAGCAGTTCTTC.

In this sample, this clonotype turned up a few times. This sequence joins TRBV4-3 and TRBJ1-2; weak D call: TRBD1 (5 bases). The germline gives CDR1 LGHNA, CDR2 YSLEER. The CDR3 loop spans 15 amino acids. The ends were cut back, 0 bases at V and 5 bases at J, with 13 bases in the middle. The CDR3 DNA follows: TGCGCCAGCAGCCAAGATCTGGGACGGTATTATGGCTACACCTTC. Translated: CASSQDLGRYYGYTF.

This clonotype has just a few counts. The rearrangement links TRBV20-1 to TRBJ1-5; TRBD1 agrees at 7 bases. Per germline, CDR1 DFQATT and CDR2 SNEGSKA (reference sequence). The length of the CDR3 is 15 residues. J lost 4 bases, V lost 1 base, and 7 bases had no gene match. This CDR3 is CSARVAGGLNQPQHF. The CDR3 bases are TGCAGTGCTAGAGTCGCAGGGGGGTTGAATCAGCCCCAGCATTTT.

The J gene is TRBJ1-2, the V gene TRBV6-6, with 7 bases lining up with TRBD1. Germline CDR1 MNHNY, CDR2 SVGAGI (reference sequence). The CDR3 totals 17 residues. V shed 2 bases and J 7 bases; nucleotides not matched to a gene: 16. CDR3 in amino acids: CASSYRRGPTLGCGYTF. CDR3 sequence (DNA): TGTGCCAGCAGTTACAGGAGGGGGCCAACCCTGGGGTGTGGCTACACCTTC.

The chain combines TRBV6-2 or TRBV6-3 with TRBJ2-1; tentatively, D is TRBD2 (5 bases). This CDR3 contains 15 residues. V was pared by 2 bases and J by 3 bases, with 11 bases between. Germline assignment: CDR1 MNHEY and CDR2 SVGEGT. The CDR3 sequence: CASSYGRADYNEQFF. CDR3 in DNA: TGTGCCAGCAGTTACGGGCGGGCCGACTACAATGAGCAGTTCTTC.

This chain uses TRBV29-1 with TRBJ2-3; D is undetermined. Germline-derived CDR1 and CDR2 are SQVTM and ANQGSEA. Trimming shortened V by 6 bases and J by 4 bases, and 23 bases separated the two germline ends. The CDR3 contains 16 residues. The CDR3 loop reads CSVVLIGVALADTQYF. CDR3 coding DNA: TGCAGCGTAGTACTAATAGGCGTTGCCTTGGCAGATACGCAGTATTTT.

For the CDR3, the DNA is TGTGCCAGCATTGACAGGGGGAAGGAGACCCAGTACTTC. As protein: CASIDRGKETQYF. The chain combines TRBV28 with TRBJ2-5; 9 nucleotides agree with TRBD1. V gave up 7 bases and J gave up 5 bases; unmatched junction bases: 5. This CDR3 is 13 amino acids long. Looked up from germline, CDR1 is MDHEN and CDR2 is SYDVKM.

The sample holds a few counts of this clonotype. V and J are TRBV12-3 or TRBV12-4 and TRBJ1-1; 8 bases map to TRBD1. The J segment lost 4 bases and the V segment lost 7 bases, leaving 5 bases of the junction unmatched. The CDR3 sequence is 13 residues long. The CDR3 loop is CASNSQGGTEAFF. DNA of the CDR3: TGTGCCAGCAACTCACAGGGGGGCACTGAAGCTTTCTTT.

This clonotype came up once. The chain joins TRBV7-6 to TRBJ2-3; D might be TRBD2 (6 bases). This CDR3 is 19 amino acids long. Germline V CDR1 and CDR2: SGHVS, FNYEAQ. V lost 5 bases and J 0 bases, leaving 24 bases between the germline ends. CDR3 sequence reads: CASSHGLPLTRPSTDTQYF. The CDR3 DNA reads as TGTGCCAGCAGCCATGGACTACCTTTAACTCGACCTAGCACAGATACGCAGTATTTT.

CDR3 in amino acids: CASSLGLVNTGELFF. In nucleotides, the CDR3 is TGCGCCAGCAGCTTGGGGCTCGTAAACACCGGGGAGCTGTTTTTT. The rearrangement joins TRBV5-1 to TRBJ2-2, with no clear D. Germline CDR1 SGHRS, CDR2 YFSETQ. The CDR3 sequence is 15 residues long. Trimming stripped 0 bases from V and 2 bases from J, with 8 bases between.

The chain is built from TRBV9 and TRBJ1-5; D gene unclear. The CDR3 sequence is 14 residues long. Germline loops: CDR1 SGDLS, CDR2 YYNGEE. Trimming took off 3 bases at V and 3 bases at J, with 10 bases between the two ends. The CDR3 sequence: CASSENPLNQPQHF. CDR3 bases: TGTGCCAGCAGCGAAAATCCTCTCAATCAGCCCCAGCATTTT. The complete variable domain, with remaining parts taken from reference TRBV9 and TRBJ1-5, reads DSGVTQTPKHLITATGQRVTLRCSPRSGDLSVYWYQQSLDQGLQFLIQYYNGEERAKGNILERFSAQQFPDLHSELNLSSLELGDSALYFCASSENPLNQPQHFGDGTRLSIL.

This clonotype was seen a few times. The rearrangement links TRBV12-3 or TRBV12-4 to TRBJ1-1, with 7 bases aligning to TRBD1. The V and J ends lost 5 bases and 1 base, in that order; junction bases with no gene match: 4. The CDR3 runs 14 residues. The CDR3 region is CASSMGQTNTEAFF. CDR3 in DNA: TGTGCCAGCAGTATGGGACAGACGAACACTGAAGCTTTCTTT.